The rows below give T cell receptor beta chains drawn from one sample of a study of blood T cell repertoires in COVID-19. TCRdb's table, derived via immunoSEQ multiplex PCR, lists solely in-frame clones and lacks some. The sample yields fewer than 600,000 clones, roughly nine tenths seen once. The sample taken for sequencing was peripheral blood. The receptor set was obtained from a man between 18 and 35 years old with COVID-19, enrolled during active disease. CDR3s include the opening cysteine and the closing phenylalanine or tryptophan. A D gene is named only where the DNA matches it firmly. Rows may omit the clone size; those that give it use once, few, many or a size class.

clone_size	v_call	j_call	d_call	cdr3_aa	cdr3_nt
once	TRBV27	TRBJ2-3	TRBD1	CASKRQGNLRENTQYF	TGTGCCAGCAAACGACAGGGTAACCTTCGGGAAAATACGCAGTATTTT
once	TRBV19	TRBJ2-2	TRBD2	CASLLAGDTGELFF	TGTGCCAGCCTTCTAGCGGGGGACACCGGGGAGCTGTTTTTT
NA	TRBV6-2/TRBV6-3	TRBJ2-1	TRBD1	CASSSQTGGTYNEQFF	TGTGCCAGCAGTTCTCAGACAGGGGGAACCTACAATGAGCAGTTCTTC
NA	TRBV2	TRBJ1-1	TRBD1	CASSVRQGTEAFF	TGTGCCAGCAGTGTCCGACAGGGGACTGAAGCTTTCTTT
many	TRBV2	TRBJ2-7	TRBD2	CASSEASTSGYEQYF	TGTGCCAGCAGTGAAGCCTCGACTAGCGGATACGAGCAGTACTTC
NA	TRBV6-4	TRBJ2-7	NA	CASSAYEQYF	TGTGCCAGCAGTGCATACGAGCAGTACTTC
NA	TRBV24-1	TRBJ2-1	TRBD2	CATSDPTSGTYNEQFF	TGTGCCACCAGTGACCCCACTAGCGGCACCTACAATGAGCAGTTCTTC
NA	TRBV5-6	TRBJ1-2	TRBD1	CASRGTGANYGYTF	TGTGCCAGCAGGGGGACAGGGGCGAACTATGGCTACACCTTC
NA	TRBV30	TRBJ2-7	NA	CARGRVGEQYF	TGTGCCCGGGGCCGCGTCGGCGAGCAGTACTTC
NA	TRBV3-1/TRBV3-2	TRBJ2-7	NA	CASSQARAGYEQYF	TGTGCCAGCAGCCAAGCGAGGGCGGGGTACGAGCAGTACTTC
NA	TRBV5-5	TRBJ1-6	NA	CASSLDFRQEHSPLHF	TGTGCCAGCAGCTTGGATTTTAGGCAGGAACATTCACCCCTCCACTTT
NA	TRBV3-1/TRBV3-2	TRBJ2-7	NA	CASSQVVAGEQYF	TGTGCCAGCAGCCAAGTAGTTGCCGGCGAGCAGTACTTC
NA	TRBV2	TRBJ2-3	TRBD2	CASSFVSGVTDTQYF	TGTGCCAGCAGTTTCGTTAGCGGGGTCACAGATACGCAGTATTTT
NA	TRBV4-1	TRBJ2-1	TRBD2	CASSQLAGGPNEQFF	TGCGCCAGCAGCCAACTAGCGGGGGGGCCCAATGAGCAGTTCTTC
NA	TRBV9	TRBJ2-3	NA	CASSERGIGRDTQYF	TGTGCCAGCAGCGAACGGGGGATTGGGCGGGATACGCAGTATTTT
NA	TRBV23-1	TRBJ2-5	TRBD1	CASSHNPPGQQETQYF	TGCGCCAGCAGTCATAACCCACCGGGACAGCAAGAGACCCAGTACTTC
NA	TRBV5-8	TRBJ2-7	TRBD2	CASSLSAGEYYEQYF	TGTGCCAGCAGCTTATCGGCGGGAGAGTACTACGAGCAGTACTTC
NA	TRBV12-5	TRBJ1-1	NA	CASGLWRGENTEAFF	TGTGCTAGTGGTTTGTGGAGGGGTGAGAACACTGAAGCTTTCTTT
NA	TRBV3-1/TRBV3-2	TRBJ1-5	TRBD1	CASSQGQGSNQPQHF	TGTGCCAGCAGCCAAGGACAGGGTAGCAATCAGCCCCAGCATTTT
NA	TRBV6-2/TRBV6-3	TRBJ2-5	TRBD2	CASSYGLAGPRETQYF	TGTGCCAGCAGTTACGGGCTAGCGGGGCCGCGGGAGACCCAGTACTTC
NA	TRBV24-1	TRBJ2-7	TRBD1	CATSDPGQGAAEQYF	TGTGCCACCAGTGATCCGGGACAGGGGGCGGCCGAGCAGTACTTC
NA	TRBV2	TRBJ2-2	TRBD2	CASSGTSGGRVPGELFF	TGTGCCAGCAGTGGGACTAGCGGGGGGAGGGTTCCCGGGGAGCTGTTTTTT
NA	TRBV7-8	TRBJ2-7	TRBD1	CASSFRGGDSSYEQYF	TGTGCCAGCAGCTTTCGTGGTGGGGACAGCTCCTACGAGCAGTACTTC
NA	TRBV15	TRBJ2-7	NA	CATRRDSVHEQYF	TGTGCCACCCGGAGAGACAGCGTGCACGAGCAGTACTTC
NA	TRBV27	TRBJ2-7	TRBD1	CASSLSWDRGPEQYF	TGTGCCAGCAGTTTATCGTGGGACAGGGGTCCGGAGCAGTACTTC
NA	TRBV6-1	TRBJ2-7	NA	CASSEYFPSSYEQYF	TGTGCCAGCAGTGAATACTTCCCGAGCTCCTACGAGCAGTACTTC
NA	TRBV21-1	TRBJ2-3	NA	CASSKGSHVDTQYF	TGTGCCAGCAGCAAAGGGAGCCATGTAGATACGCAGTATTTT
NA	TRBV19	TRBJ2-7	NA	CASSRGSGEAYEQYF	TGTGCCAGTAGTCGGGGGTCAGGAGAGGCCTACGAGCAGTACTTC
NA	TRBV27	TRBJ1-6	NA	CASSFQGYSPLHF	TGTGCCAGCAGTTTTCAGGGCTATTCACCCCTCCACTTT
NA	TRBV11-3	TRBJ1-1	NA	CASSYNRDSAGMNTEAFF	TGTGCCAGCAGCTATAATCGGGACTCGGCCGGTATGAACACTGAAGCTTTCTTT
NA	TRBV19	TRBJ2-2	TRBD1	CASRIQGASNTGELFF	TGTGCCAGTCGTATACAGGGGGCCTCGAACACCGGGGAGCTGTTTTTT
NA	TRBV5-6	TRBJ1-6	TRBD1	CASSLSGQGYSPLHF	TGTGCCAGCAGCTTGTCGGGACAGGGGTATTCACCCCTCCACTTT
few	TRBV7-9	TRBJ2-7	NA	CASRRGSSYEQYF	TGTGCCAGCAGACGGGGAAGCTCCTACGAGCAGTACTTC
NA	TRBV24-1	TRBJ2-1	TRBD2	CATSDSGIAGELENEQFF	TGTGCCACCAGTGATTCGGGTATAGCGGGAGAGTTGGAAAATGAGCAGTTCTTC
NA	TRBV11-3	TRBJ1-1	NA	CASSLGGVSLNTEAFF	TGTGCCAGCAGCTTAGGGGGCGTCAGCCTTAACACTGAAGCTTTCTTT
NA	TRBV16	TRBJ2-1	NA	CASSQRGSSYNEQFF	TGTGCCAGCAGCCAAAGAGGGAGCTCCTACAATGAGCAGTTCTTC
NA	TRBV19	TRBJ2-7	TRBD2	CASSTKLAGGRHYEQYF	TGTGCCAGTAGTACCAAACTAGCGGGGGGTCGTCACTACGAGCAGTACTTC
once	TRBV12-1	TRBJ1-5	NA	CASITTGISNQPQHF	TGTGCCAGCATCACGACAGGGATTAGCAATCAGCCCCAGCATTTT
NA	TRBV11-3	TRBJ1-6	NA	CASSLGLSPLHF	TGTGCCAGCAGCTTAGGACTTTCACCCCTCCACTTT